What follows are 2 T cell receptor beta chains derived from one specimen sequenced in a study of T cells after yellow fever vaccination. TCRdb reanalysed the 5' RACE reads using MiXCR and keeps one entry per CDR3 protein. The sample consists of hundreds of thousands of distinct CDR3 sequences, around a sixth of them appearing once. The material sequenced was PBMCs, taken less than 6 days after the first yellow fever vaccination. Receptor source: a man younger than 35 who received the YFV17D yellow fever vaccine.

This clonotype was seen only a few times. The gene calls are TRBV12-3 or TRBV12-4 and TRBJ2-5; TRBD1 agrees at 7 bases. Unmatched junction bases numbered 6, after V lost 3 bases and J lost 5 bases. The CDR3 runs to 14 residues. In DNA, the CDR3 is TGTGCCAGCAGTTTGATGGGACAGAGGGAGACCCAGTACTTC. This translates into CASSLMGQRETQYF.

This clonotype has at least ten counts. The gene calls are TRBV5-1 and TRBJ1-2; no clear D. Germline V CDR1 and CDR2: SGHRS, YFSETQ. The CDR3 contains 16 residues. Trimming took off 4 bases at V and 0 bases at J, with 16 bases between the two ends. This CDR3 reads CASSDIPGDPNYGYTF. The CDR3 coding sequence is TGCGCCAGCAGCGACATCCCAGGAGACCCTAACTATGGCTACACCTTC.